Below are 23 T cell receptor beta chains sequenced from a single sample in a study of T-cell reconstitution after alpha-beta-depleted transplantation in children. Unique molecular identifiers were incorporated during preparation of the TCRbeta library. TCRdb processed the PCR reads anew with MiXCR; each CDR3 protein has one entry. This sample yields 700,000 or so distinct CDR3 sequences, of which around 13% are seen a single time; 0.79% belongs to the top ten. The material sequenced was PBMCs, taken before TCRalphabeta/CD19-depleted stem cell transplant. All receptors come from a girl aged 2-10 years with congenital amegakaryocytic thrombocytopenia, due to receive a stem cell transplant.

The chain has TRBV7-9 and TRBJ2-3; possibly TRBD1 or TRBD2 for D (5 bases each). Between the trimmed V and J ends, which lost 2 bases and 6 bases, there was a span of 15 bases. The length of the CDR3 is 15 residues. CDR1 is SEHNR and CDR2 is FQNEAQ in the germline V gene (reference sequence). CDR3 in amino acids: CASSLYGGARDTQYF. CDR3 in DNA: TGTGCCAGCAGCTTATATGGGGGAGCTAGGGATACGCAGTATTTT. The full variable domain, in which reference TRBV7-9 and TRBJ2-3 provide the parts outside the CDR3, is DTGVSQNPRHKITKRGQNVTFRCDPISEHNRLYWYRQTLGQGPEFLTYFQNEAQLEKSRLLSDRFSAERPKGSFSTLEIQRTEQGDSAMYLCASSLYGGARDTQYFGPGTRLTVL.

This clonotype was seen ten or more times. This chain connects TRBV24-1 to TRBJ1-5; TRBD1 matches 7 bases. The CDR3 totals 15 residues. V was clipped by 9 bases and J by 3 bases; unmatched bases: 10. Germline CDR1 is KGHDR and CDR2 is SFDVKD. The CDR3 reads CATSIGQGVNQPQHF. CDR3 in DNA: TGTGCCACCTCAATAGGTCAGGGGGTCAATCAGCCCCAGCATTTT.

The rearrangement uses TRBV3-1 and TRBJ2-5; no firm D call. CDR1 LGHDT and CDR2 YNNKEL come from the germline V gene (reference sequence). The CDR3 has 15 residues. The germline V and J ends were trimmed by 2 bases and 4 bases, with 14 bases remaining between them. CDR3 residues: CASSQSPLAGETQYF. CDR3 in DNA: TGTGCCAGCAGCCAAAGTCCCTTGGCAGGAGAGACCCAGTACTTC.

The rearrangement uses TRBV5-1 and TRBJ2-1, with D tentatively TRBD2 (5 bases). Trimming pared 0 bases from V and 5 bases from J, leaving 9 bases between. Germline CDR1 is SGHRS and CDR2 is YFSETQ. This CDR3 comprises 14 residues. The CDR3 protein is CASSLEQRHNEQFF. The CDR3 DNA sequence: TGCGCCAGCAGCTTGGAACAGCGGCACAATGAGCAGTTCTTC.

This clonotype came up many times. The genes are TRBV7-9 and TRBJ2-1; D uncertain. From germline, CDR1 is SEHNR and CDR2 FQNEAQ (reference sequence). The CDR3 consists of 12 residues. V was pared by 5 bases and J by 8 bases, with 10 bases between. CDR3 sequence (DNA): TGTGCCAGCAGCGCATATGTGGATGAGCAGTTCTTC. This gives the protein CASSAYVDEQFF.

This clonotype was found a few times. The chain carries TRBV11-2 and TRBJ2-7; weak D call: TRBD2 (6 bases). Deletions cut 3 bases from V and 1 base from J, with 16 bases between. CDR1 and CDR2 from the germline V gene are SGHAT and FQNNGV. This CDR3 has 16 amino acids. The CDR3 loop reads CASSFRAGRASYEQYF. The CDR3 nucleotides are TGTGCCAGCAGCTTTAGGGCGGGACGAGCGTCCTACGAGCAGTACTTC.

On this clonotype: A read error is possible here, since a much larger clone lies one base away. The V call is TRBV20-1, the J call TRBJ2-5, with a possible D match to TRBD2 (5 bases). The germline V and J ends were trimmed by 5 bases and 4 bases, with 14 bases remaining between them. There are 13 residues in the CDR3. Germline assignment: CDR1 DFQATT and CDR2 SNEGSKA (reference sequence). The CDR3 bases are TGCAGTGCTCCGGGTCTAGGGAGAGAGACCCAGTACTTC. It translates to CSAPGLGRETQYF.

Only a few counts were recorded for this clonotype. The chain joins TRBV18 to TRBJ1-4; D is uncertain. The germline gives CDR1 KGHSH, CDR2 LQKENI. V was trimmed by 3 bases and J by 12 bases, leaving 17 bases between them. The CDR3 has 14 residues. As DNA, the CDR3 is TGTGCCAGCTCACCGGGTGAACGGCAAGAGGAACTGTTTTTT. Its translation: CASSPGERQEELFF.

This clonotype was counted many times. The chain recombines TRBV11-2 with TRBJ1-1, with D possibly matching TRBD1 (5 bases). The CDR3 spans 14 residues. From germline, CDR1 is SGHAT and CDR2 FQNNGV. With 5 bases removed from V and 3 bases from J, the gap between germline ends came to 13 bases. This CDR3 is CASSVQGLDTEAFF. In nucleotides, the CDR3 is TGTGCCAGCAGCGTCCAGGGTTTGGACACTGAAGCTTTCTTT.

This clonotype was seen more than once but under ten times. This chain joins TRBV2 and TRBJ1-1; D is unresolved. The CDR3 is made up of 10 amino acids. V was trimmed by 8 bases and J by 5 bases, leaving 6 bases between them. Germline lookup yields CDR1 SNHLY and CDR2 FYNNEI. This CDR3 is CASLGTEAFF. As DNA, the CDR3 is TGTGCCAGCCTGGGAACTGAAGCTTTCTTT.

The J gene is TRBJ2-7, the V gene TRBV14; TRBD2 aligns across 7 bases. CDR1 SGHDN and CDR2 FVKESK come from the germline V gene. Losses at the gene ends were 5 bases for V and 6 bases for J; bases not matched to a gene: 13. The CDR3 covers 15 residues. The CDR3 loop reads CASSRLLAWSAEQYF. The CDR3 DNA reads TGTGCCAGCAGCAGACTACTAGCGTGGTCCGCCGAGCAGTACTTC.

This clonotype was picked up one time. V and J are TRBV20-1 and TRBJ2-7; the match to TRBD2 covers 8 bases. CDR1 is DFQATT and CDR2 is SNEGSKA in the germline V gene (reference sequence). J was trimmed by 3 bases and V by 6 bases; bases with no gene match: 10. The CDR3 is 14 amino acids. DNA of the CDR3: TGCAGTGCCATTAGAGCGGGAGTACACTACGAGCAGTACTTC. Translating gives CSAIRAGVHYEQYF.

The V call is TRBV2, the J call TRBJ2-1, with D perhaps matching TRBD2 (5 bases). V was trimmed by 2 bases and J by 0 bases, leaving 17 bases between them. The CDR3 runs to 18 residues. Germline V lookup: CDR1 SNHLY, CDR2 FYNNEI. The CDR3 is CASSEWGSGMSSYNEQFF. CDR3 bases: TGTGCCAGCAGTGAATGGGGAAGCGGAATGAGCTCCTACAATGAGCAGTTCTTC.

This clonotype was seen once. The rearrangement links TRBV20-1 to TRBJ1-2, with D maybe TRBD1 (5 bases). The CDR3 sequence is 15 residues long. The V gene lost 5 bases and the J gene lost 3 bases, with 19 bases spanning the gap. Looked up from germline, CDR1 is DFQATT and CDR2 is SNEGSKA (reference sequence). The DNA of the CDR3 is TGCAGTGCTGGAGCCCCGGGGGTTTTGGACTATGGCTACACCTTC. Translated, it gives CSAGAPGVLDYGYTF.

CDR3: CSAVRDQGLTNEKLFF. The DNA for the CDR3 is TGCAGTGCAGTAAGGGACCAGGGGCTAACTAATGAAAAACTGTTTTTT. V and J are TRBV20-1 and TRBJ1-4, with D possibly matching TRBD1 (6 bases). Germline CDR1 and CDR2: DFQATT and SNEGSKA (reference sequence). The V gene lost 6 bases and the J gene lost 1 base, with 18 bases spanning the gap. This CDR3 is 16 amino acids long.

There are many counts of this clonotype. The V call is TRBV5-1, the J call TRBJ2-2; maybe TRBD1 (5 bases). Germline-derived CDR1 and CDR2 are SGHRS and YFSETQ. V was trimmed by 0 bases and J by 7 bases, leaving 10 bases between them. There are 14 residues in the CDR3. The CDR3 DNA reads TGCGCCAGCAGCTTGGAGACAGAGGTCGGGGAGCTGTTTTTT. It specifies CASSLETEVGELFF.

With respect to this clonotype: A much larger clone differs by one base, so this may be a read error. The V and J genes are TRBV20-1 and TRBJ2-1, with no clear D. This CDR3 region has 14 residues. Germline V gene sequence: CDR1 DFQATT, CDR2 SNEGSKA (reference sequence). DNA for the CDR3: TGCAGTGCTAGAGTGTTCGGTAATCGCAATGAGCAGCTCTTC. Translating gives CSARVFGNRNEQLF.

This clonotype was counted ten times or more. The rearrangement uses TRBV12-3 or TRBV12-4 and TRBJ2-7; 9 positions match TRBD1. J was trimmed by 5 bases and V by 5 bases; bases with no gene match: 10. The CDR3 loop spans 15 amino acids. This CDR3 is CASSPPGQGINEQYF. DNA for the CDR3: TGTGCCAGCAGTCCCCCGGGACAGGGAATCAACGAGCAGTACTTC.

This clonotype showed up just a few times. The rearrangement joins TRBV11-2 to TRBJ2-1; D remains unclear. Germline CDR1 is SGHAT and CDR2 is FQNNGV. The CDR3 covers 13 residues. V dropped 2 bases and J dropped 5 bases, with 7 bases sitting between them. In DNA form, the CDR3 reads TGTGCCAGCAGCTTACAAGCAGACAATGAGCAGTTCTTC. Residues: CASSLQADNEQFF.

This clonotype was detected only a few times. The chain employs TRBV5-1 and TRBJ2-1; TRBD2 agrees at 10 bases. V shed 5 bases and J 7 bases; nucleotides not matched to a gene: 9. CDR3 length: 15 amino acids. CDR1 is SGHRS, CDR2 YFSETQ, per germline. The CDR3 region has the DNA TGCGCCAGCAGGTATCAGCGGGAGGGGCCGAATGAGCAGTTCTTC. Protein product: CASRYQREGPNEQFF.

This clonotype was seen a handful of times. The chain uses TRBV7-2 and TRBJ2-2; TRBD1 is a possible D gene (7 bases). The V end lost 3 bases, the J end lost 6 bases, and 14 bases lay between the germline ends. This CDR3 comprises 15 residues. CDR1 is SGHTA and CDR2 is FQGNSA in the germline V gene. CDR3 loop: CASSFFGGGAGELFF. Here the CDR3 DNA reads TGTGCCAGCAGCTTCTTTGGAGGGGGCGCCGGGGAGCTGTTTTTT.

This chain links TRBV30 with TRBJ2-3, with D hard to call. Germline values: CDR1 GTSNPN, CDR2 SVGIG (reference sequence). Between the trimmed V and J ends, which lost 4 bases and 5 bases, there was a span of 13 bases. The CDR3 is 13 amino acids. The CDR3 DNA reads as TGTGCCTGGATTGAAGGACCCAGAGATACGCAGTATTTT. Protein sequence: CAWIEGPRDTQYF.

This clonotype was detected ten times or more. V usage is TRBV7-2 and J usage is TRBJ2-3; 7 bases agree with TRBD2. After removal of 5 bases from V and 6 bases from J, the junction contained 11 bases not matched to a gene. The length of the CDR3 is 15 residues. Germline CDR1 is SGHTA and CDR2 is FQGNSA. The CDR3 coding sequence is TGTGCCAGCAGCAGACAGAGACTAGCAATGGATACGCAGTATTTT. Its translation is CASSRQRLAMDTQYF.